This entry features one TCR beta chain sequence. This sample also contains other DNA sequences that code for the same CDR3. These data are taken from a study of blood T cell repertoires in COVID-19. In the study overall: Sources were T cells, B-cell-depleted T cells, or PBMCs; the material itself was cDNA or gDNA.

Sequencing was performed with immunoSEQ multiplex PCR; in TCRdb, only in-frame clones are kept and a portion is missing. Of approximately 670,000 clones listed, about nine tenths are singletons. With V trimmed by 6 bases and J by 3 bases, 4 bases remained unmatched. CDR3 length: 14 amino acids. Germline CDR1 SNHLY, CDR2 FYNNEI. This receptor was taken from a woman under 30 with acute or convalescent COVID-19. Sample: peripheral blood. The V gene is TRBV2, the J gene TRBJ1-1; 10 bases are a match to TRBD1. In DNA, the CDR3 is TGTGCCAGCAGCAGACAGGGGGCGGACACTGAAGCTTTCTTT. This encodes CASSRQGADTEAFF.